These 5 T cell receptor beta chains share one sample of origin, sequenced in a study of cytomegalovirus exposure and HLA in healthy donors. Amplification used 60 Vbeta primers and 13 Jbeta primers. Profiled with immunoSEQ multiplex PCR; TCRdb holds only in-frame clones, not every one. The data contain some 120,000 clones, 75% to 85% of them seen just once; the ten biggest clones take up 2%. The sequenced material came from PBMCs. These receptors came from a man younger than 35 in good health and CMV-seronegative.

The V gene is TRBV7-8, the J gene TRBJ2-3, with 7 bases identical to TRBD2. CDR1 is SGHVS, CDR2 FQNEAQ, per germline. The CDR3 covers 14 residues. J gave up 2 bases and V 5 bases, and 4 bases lay outside the gene matches. DNA for the CDR3: TGTGCCAGCAGCATAGGGAGGGACACAGATACGCAGTATTTT. It is translated as CASSIGRDTDTQYF.

The V and J genes are TRBV7-3 and TRBJ1-2, with 8 bases fitting TRBD1. CDR3 length: 13 residues. Germline-derived CDR1 and CDR2 are SGHTA and FQGTGA. J was trimmed by 6 bases and V by 5 bases; bases with no gene match: 5. The CDR3 loop is CASSQSTGDGYTF. Written as DNA, the CDR3 is TGTGCCAGCAGCCAATCGACAGGGGATGGCTACACCTTC.

V is TRBV18 and J is TRBJ2-7, with D perhaps TRBD1 (5 bases). Trimming removed 0 bases at V and 1 base at J, with 7 bases between. The length of the CDR3 is 14 residues. Germline CDR1 and CDR2: KGHSH and LQKENI. CDR3 in DNA: TGTGCCAGCTCACCACCGACAGATTCCTACGAGCAGTACTTC. Translating gives CASSPPTDSYEQYF.

This chain joins TRBV5-1 and TRBJ1-1; D is uncertain. The CDR3 is made up of 15 amino acids. Germline values: CDR1 SGHRS, CDR2 YFSETQ. With 0 bases removed from V and 3 bases from J, the gap between germline ends came to 12 bases. In DNA form, the CDR3 reads TGCGCCAGCAGCTTGGGTGAATCAGTGTACACTGAAGCTTTCTTT. Translation gives CASSLGESVYTEAFF. The whole variable domain, filled in from reference TRBV5-1 and TRBJ1-1, reads KAGVTQTPRYLIKTRGQQVTLSCSPISGHRSVSWYQQTPGQGLQFLFEYFSETQRNKGNFPGRFSGRQFSNSRSEMNVSTLELGDSALYLCASSLGESVYTEAFFGQGTRLTVV.

To note about this clone: The identical CDR3 is also encoded by other nucleotide sequences in the sample. The chain joins TRBV19 to TRBJ2-5; 7 nucleotides align to TRBD2. CDR1 and CDR2 (germline): LNHDA, SQIVND (reference sequence). The CDR3 contains 13 residues. J gave up 3 bases and V 3 bases, and 1 base lay outside the gene matches. The CDR3 loop is CASSILAEETQYF. For the CDR3, the DNA is TGTGCCAGTAGTATCCTAGCGGAAGAGACCCAGTACTTC.